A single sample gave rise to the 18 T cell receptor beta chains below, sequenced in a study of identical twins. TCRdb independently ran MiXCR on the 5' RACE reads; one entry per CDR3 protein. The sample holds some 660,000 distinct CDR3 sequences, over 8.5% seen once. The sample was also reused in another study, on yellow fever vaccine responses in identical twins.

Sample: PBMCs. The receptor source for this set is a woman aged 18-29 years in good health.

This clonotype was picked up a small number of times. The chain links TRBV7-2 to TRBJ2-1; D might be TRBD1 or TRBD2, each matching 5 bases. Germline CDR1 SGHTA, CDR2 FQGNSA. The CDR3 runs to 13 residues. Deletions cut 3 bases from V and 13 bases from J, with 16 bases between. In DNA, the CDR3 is TGTGCCAGCAGCTTGCCTCCGGGACCCCGACAGTTCTTC. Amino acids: CASSLPPGPRQFF.

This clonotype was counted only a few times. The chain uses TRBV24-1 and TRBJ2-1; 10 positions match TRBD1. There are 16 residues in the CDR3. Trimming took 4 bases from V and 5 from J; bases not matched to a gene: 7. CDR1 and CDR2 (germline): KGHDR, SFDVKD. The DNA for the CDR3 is TGTGCCACCAGTGAACACACCGGGACAGGGGACAATGAGCAGTTCTTC. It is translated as CATSEHTGTGDNEQFF.

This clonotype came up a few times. CDR3 coding DNA: TGTGCCAGCAGCTTCACGGGACAGGGGCGACTCAACCAGTACTTC. Translated: CASSFTGQGRLNQYF. The chain uses TRBV5-5 and TRBJ2-7; TRBD1 agrees at 10 bases. The germline gives CDR1 SGHKS, CDR2 YYEKEE (reference sequence). With 2 bases clipped from V and 10 bases from J, the junction kept 12 bases outside the gene matches. The CDR3 contains 15 residues.

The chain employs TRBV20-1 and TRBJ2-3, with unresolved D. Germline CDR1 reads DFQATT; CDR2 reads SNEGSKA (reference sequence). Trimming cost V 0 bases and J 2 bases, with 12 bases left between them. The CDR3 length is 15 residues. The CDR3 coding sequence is TGCAGTGCTAGAGATCATGGCAGGAACACAGATACGCAGTATTTT. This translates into CSARDHGRNTDTQYF.

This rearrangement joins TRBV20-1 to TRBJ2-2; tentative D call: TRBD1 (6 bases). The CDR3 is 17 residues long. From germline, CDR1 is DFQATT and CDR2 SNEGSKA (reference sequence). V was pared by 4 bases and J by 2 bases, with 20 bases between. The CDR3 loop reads CSANSYPGTLNTGELFF. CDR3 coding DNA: TGCAGTGCTAACAGCTACCCCGGGACACTCAACACCGGGGAGCTGTTTTTT.

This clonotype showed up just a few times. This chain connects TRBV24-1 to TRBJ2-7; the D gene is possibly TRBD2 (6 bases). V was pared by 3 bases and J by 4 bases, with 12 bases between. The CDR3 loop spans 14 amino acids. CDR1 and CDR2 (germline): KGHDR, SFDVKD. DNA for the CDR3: TGTGCCACCAGTGATCGGGGGAACCGATACGAGCAGTACTTC. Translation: CATSDRGNRYEQYF.

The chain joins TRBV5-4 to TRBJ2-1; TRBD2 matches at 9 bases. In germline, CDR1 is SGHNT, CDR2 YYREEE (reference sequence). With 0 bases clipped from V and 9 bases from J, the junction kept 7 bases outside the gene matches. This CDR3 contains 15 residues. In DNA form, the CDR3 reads TGTGCCAGCAGCTTGGGGCTAGCGGGAAAGGGTGAGCAGTTCTTC. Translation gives CASSLGLAGKGEQFF. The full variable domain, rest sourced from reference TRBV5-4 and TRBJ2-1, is ETGVTQSPTHLIKTRGQQVTLRCSSQSGHNTVSWYQQALGQGPQFIFQYYREEENGRGNFPPRFSGLQFPNYSSELNVNALELDDSALYLCASSLGLAGKGEQFFGPGTRLTVL.

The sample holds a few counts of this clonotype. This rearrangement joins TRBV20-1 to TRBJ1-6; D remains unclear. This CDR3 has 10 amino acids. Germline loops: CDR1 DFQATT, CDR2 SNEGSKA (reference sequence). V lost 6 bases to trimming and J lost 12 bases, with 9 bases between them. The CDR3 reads CSASRLPLHF. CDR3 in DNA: TGCAGTGCCAGTAGATTACCCCTCCACTTT.

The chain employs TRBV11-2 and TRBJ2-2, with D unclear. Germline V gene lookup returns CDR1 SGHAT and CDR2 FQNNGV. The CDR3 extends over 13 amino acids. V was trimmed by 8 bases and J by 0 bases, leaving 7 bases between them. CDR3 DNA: TGTGCCAGCCTCGAGACGAACACCGGGGAGCTGTTTTTT. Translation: CASLETNTGELFF.

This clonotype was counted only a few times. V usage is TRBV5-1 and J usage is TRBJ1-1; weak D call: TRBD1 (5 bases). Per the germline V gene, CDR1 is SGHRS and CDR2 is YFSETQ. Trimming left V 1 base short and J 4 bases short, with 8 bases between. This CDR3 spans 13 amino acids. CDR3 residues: CASSLFRATEAFF. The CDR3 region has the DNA TGCGCCAGCAGCTTGTTCAGGGCCACTGAAGCTTTCTTT. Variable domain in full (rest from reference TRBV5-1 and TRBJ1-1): KAGVTQTPRYLIKTRGQQVTLSCSPISGHRSVSWYQQTPGQGLQFLFEYFSETQRNKGNFPGRFSGRQFSNSRSEMNVSTLELGDSALYLCASSLFRATEAFFGQGTRLTVV.

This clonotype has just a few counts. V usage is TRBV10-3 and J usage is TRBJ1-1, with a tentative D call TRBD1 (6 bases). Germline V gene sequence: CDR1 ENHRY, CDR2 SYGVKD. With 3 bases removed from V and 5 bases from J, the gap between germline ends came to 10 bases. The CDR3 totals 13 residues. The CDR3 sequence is CAISEQGGTEAFF. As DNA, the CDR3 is TGTGCCATCAGTGAACAGGGTGGGACTGAAGCTTTCTTT.

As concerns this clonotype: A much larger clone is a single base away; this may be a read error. Written as DNA, the CDR3 is TGCAGTGCTTTCGGACAGCAGATATCTTACGAGCGGTACTTC. It yields the protein CSAFGQQISYERYF. This rearrangement joins TRBV20-1 to TRBJ2-7, with D perhaps TRBD1 (6 bases). CDR1 and CDR2 (germline): DFQATT, SNEGSKA (reference sequence). The CDR3 extends over 14 amino acids.

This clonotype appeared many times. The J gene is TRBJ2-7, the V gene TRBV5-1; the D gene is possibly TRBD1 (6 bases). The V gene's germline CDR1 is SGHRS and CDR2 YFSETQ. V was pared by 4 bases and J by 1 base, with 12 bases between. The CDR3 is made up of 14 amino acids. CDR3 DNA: TGCGCCAGCAGCCAGGACAGCCTTTCCTACGAGCAGTACTTC. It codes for CASSQDSLSYEQYF. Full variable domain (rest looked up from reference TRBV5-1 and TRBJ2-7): KAGVTQTPRYLIKTRGQQVTLSCSPISGHRSVSWYQQTPGQGLQFLFEYFSETQRNKGNFPGRFSGRQFSNSRSEMNVSTLELGDSALYLCASSQDSLSYEQYFGPGTRLTVT.

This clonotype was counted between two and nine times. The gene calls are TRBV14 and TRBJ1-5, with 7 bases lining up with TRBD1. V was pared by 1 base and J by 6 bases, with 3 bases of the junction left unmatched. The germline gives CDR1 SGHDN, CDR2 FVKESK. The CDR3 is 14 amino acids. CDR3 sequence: CASSQGGQPQPQHF. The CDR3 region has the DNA TGTGCCAGCAGCCAAGGGGGACAGCCTCAGCCCCAGCATTTT.

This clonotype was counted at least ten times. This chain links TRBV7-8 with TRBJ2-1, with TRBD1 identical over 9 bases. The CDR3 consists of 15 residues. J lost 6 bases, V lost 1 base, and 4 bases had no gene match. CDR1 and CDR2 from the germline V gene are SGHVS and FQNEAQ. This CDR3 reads CASSLGGQGRNEQFF. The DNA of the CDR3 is TGTGCCAGCAGCTTAGGGGGACAGGGACGCAATGAGCAGTTCTTC.

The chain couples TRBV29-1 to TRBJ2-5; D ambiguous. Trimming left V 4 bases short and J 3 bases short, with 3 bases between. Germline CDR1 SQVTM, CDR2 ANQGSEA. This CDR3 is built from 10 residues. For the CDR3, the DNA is TGCAGCGTTGCTAAAGAGACCCAGTACTTC. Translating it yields CSVAKETQYF.

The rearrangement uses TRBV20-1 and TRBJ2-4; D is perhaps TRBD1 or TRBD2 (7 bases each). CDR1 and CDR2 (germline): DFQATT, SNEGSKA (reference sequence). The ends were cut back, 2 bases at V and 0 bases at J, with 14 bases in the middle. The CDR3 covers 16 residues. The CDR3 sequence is CSARFRGGLAKNIQYF. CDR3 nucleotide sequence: TGCAGTGCTAGATTCAGGGGGGGTTTAGCCAAAAACATTCAGTACTTC.

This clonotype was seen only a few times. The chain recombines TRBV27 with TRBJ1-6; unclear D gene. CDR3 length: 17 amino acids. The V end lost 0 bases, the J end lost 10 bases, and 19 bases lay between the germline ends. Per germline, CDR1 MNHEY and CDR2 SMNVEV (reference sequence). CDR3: CASSLSVELGLESPLHF. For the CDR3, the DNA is TGTGCCAGCAGTTTATCGGTCGAGTTGGGTTTAGAGTCACCCCTCCACTTT.